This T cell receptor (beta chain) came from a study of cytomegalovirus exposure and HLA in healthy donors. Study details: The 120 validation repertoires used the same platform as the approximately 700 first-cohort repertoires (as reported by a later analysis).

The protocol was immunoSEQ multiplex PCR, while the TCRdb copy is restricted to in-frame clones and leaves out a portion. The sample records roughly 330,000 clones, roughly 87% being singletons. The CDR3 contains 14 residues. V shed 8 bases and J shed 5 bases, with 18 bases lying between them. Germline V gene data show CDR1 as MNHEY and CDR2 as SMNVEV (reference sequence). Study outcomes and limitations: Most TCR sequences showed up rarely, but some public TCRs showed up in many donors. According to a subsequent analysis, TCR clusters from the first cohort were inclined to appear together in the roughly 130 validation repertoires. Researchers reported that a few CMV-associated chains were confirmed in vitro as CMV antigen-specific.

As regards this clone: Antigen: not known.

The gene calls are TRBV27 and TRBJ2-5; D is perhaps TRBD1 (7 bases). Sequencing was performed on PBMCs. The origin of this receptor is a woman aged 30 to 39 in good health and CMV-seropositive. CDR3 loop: CASSTQGGFETQYF. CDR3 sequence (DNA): TGTGCCAGCTCAACCCAGGGGGGTTTCGAGACCCAGTACTTC.